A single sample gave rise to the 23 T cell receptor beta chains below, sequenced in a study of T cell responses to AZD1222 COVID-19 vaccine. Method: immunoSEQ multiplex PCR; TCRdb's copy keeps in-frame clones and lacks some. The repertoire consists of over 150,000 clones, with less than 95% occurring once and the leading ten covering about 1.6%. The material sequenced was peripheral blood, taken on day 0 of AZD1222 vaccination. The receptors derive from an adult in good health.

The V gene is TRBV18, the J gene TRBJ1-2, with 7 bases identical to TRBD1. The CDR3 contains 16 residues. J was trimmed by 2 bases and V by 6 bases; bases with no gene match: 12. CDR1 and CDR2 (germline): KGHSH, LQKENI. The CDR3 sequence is CASSILERGPNYGYTF. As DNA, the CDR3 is TGTGCCAGCTCGATCCTCGAAAGGGGGCCAAACTATGGCTACACCTTC.

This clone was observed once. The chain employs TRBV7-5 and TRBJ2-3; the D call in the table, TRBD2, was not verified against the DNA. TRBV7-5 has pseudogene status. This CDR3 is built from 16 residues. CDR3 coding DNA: TGTGCCAGAAGCCCCCGGGGGGTGAGGGCCACAGATACGCAGTATTTT. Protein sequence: CARSPRGVRATDTQYF.

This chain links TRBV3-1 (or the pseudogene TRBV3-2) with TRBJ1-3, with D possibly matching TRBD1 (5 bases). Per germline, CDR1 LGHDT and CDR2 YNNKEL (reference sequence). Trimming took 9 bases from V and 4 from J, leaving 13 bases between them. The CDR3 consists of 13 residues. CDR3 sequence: CASARGRGNTIYF. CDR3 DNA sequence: TGTGCCAGTGCCCGGGGGAGGGGAAACACCATATATTTT.

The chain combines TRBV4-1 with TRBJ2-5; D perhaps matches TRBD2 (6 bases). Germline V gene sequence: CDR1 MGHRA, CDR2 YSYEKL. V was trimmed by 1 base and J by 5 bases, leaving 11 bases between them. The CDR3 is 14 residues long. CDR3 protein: CASSQGGGAETQYF. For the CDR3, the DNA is TGCGCCAGCAGCCAAGGAGGAGGGGCGGAGACCCAGTACTTC.

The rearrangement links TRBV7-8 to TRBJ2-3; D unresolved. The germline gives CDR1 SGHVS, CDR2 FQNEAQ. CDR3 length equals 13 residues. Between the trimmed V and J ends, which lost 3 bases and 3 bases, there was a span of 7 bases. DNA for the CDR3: TGTGCCAGCAGCTTCCCGGGTACAGATACGCAGTATTTT. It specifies CASSFPGTDTQYF.

The CDR3 protein is CASSDPGTGELFF. In DNA form, the CDR3 reads TGCGCCAGCAGTGATCCCGGCACCGGGGAGCTGTTTTTT. The chain links TRBV10-2 to TRBJ2-2; D uncertain. Trimming took 3 bases from V and 4 from J, leaving 6 bases between them. From germline, CDR1 is WSHSY and CDR2 SAAADI. The CDR3 runs to 13 residues.

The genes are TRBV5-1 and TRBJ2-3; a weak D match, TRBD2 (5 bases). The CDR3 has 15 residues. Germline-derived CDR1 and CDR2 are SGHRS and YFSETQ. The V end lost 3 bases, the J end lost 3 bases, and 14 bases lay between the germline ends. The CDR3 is CASSSPLTRTDTQYF. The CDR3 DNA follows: TGCGCCAGCAGCTCTCCCCTTACTAGAACAGATACGCAGTATTTT.

In DNA form, the CDR3 reads TGTGCCAGCAGCCAAGATCGGGGTTGGCCCCAGCATTTT. Its translation is CASSQDRGWPQHF. This chain connects TRBV4-2 to TRBJ1-5; D remains unclear. V dropped 0 bases and J dropped 9 bases, with 9 bases sitting between them. The CDR3 sequence is 13 residues long. The germline CDR1 and CDR2 sequences are LGHNA and YNFKEQ.

CDR3 DNA sequence: TGCAGCGCCGGCTCTCAGGGGAACACTGAAGCTTTCTTT. It translates to CSAGSQGNTEAFF. The V call is TRBV29-1, the J call TRBJ1-1, with D tentatively TRBD1 (5 bases). V lost 7 bases and J 1 base, leaving 13 bases between the germline ends. The CDR3 is 13 amino acids. The germline CDR1 and CDR2 sequences are SQVTM and ANQGSEA. The full variable domain, with the rest looked up from reference TRBV29-1 and TRBJ1-1, is SAVISQKPSRDICQRGTSLTIQCQVDSQVTMMFWYRQQPGQSLTLIATANQGSEATYESGFVIDKFPISRPNLTFSTLTVSNMSPEDSSIYLCSAGSQGNTEAFFGQGTRLTVV.

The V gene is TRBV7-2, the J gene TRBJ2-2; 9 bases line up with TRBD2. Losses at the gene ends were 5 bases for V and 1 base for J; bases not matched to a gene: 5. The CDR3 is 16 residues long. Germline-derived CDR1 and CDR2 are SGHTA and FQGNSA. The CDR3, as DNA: TGTGCCAGCAGCCTACTAGCGGGCCTGAACACCGGGGAGCTGTTTTTT. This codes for CASSLLAGLNTGELFF.

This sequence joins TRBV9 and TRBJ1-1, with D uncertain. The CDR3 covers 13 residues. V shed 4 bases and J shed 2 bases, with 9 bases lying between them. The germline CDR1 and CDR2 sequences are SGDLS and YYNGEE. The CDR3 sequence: CASSLLSNTEAFF. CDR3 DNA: TGTGCCAGCAGCCTCCTGTCTAACACTGAAGCTTTCTTT.

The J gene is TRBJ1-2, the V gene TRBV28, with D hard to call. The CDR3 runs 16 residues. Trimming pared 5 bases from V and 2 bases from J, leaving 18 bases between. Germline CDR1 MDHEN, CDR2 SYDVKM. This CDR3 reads CASSGVQRLTNYGYTF. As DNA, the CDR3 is TGTGCCAGCAGTGGGGTACAGAGACTCACAAACTATGGCTACACCTTC.

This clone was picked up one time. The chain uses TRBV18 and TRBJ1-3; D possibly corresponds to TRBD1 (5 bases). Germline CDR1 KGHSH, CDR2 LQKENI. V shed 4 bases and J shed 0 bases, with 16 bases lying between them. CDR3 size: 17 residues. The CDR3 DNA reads TGTGCCAGCTCACTCCCGGCCGGGGCGAGCTCTGGAAACACCATATATTTT. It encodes CASSLPAGASSGNTIYF.

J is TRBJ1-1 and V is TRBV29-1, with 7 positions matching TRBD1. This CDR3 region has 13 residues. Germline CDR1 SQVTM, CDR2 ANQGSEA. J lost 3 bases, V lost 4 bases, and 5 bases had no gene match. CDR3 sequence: CSVAQGRHTEAFF. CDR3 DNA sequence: TGCAGCGTTGCACAGGGGCGGCACACTGAAGCTTTCTTT.

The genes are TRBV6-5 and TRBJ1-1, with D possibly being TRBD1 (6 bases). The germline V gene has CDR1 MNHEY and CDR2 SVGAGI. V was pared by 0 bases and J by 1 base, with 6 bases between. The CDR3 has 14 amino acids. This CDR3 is CASSYSGGNTEAFF. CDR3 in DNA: TGTGCCAGCAGTTACTCAGGGGGGAACACTGAAGCTTTCTTT.

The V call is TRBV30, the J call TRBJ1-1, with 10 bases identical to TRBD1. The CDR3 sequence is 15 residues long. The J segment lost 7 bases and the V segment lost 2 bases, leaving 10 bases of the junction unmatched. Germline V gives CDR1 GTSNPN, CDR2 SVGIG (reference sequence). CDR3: CAWSRNGTGDDEAFF. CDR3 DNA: TGTGCCTGGAGTCGGAACGGGACAGGGGATGATGAAGCTTTCTTT.

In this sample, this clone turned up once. The CDR3 DNA is TGTGCCAGCAGACCCGGGCGGCGGGGGGTCCAAGAGACCCAGTACTTC. Translated, it gives CASRPGRRGVQETQYF. The V gene is TRBV7-9, the J gene TRBJ2-5; the match to TRBD2 covers 8 bases. The CDR3 has 16 residues. With V trimmed by 6 bases and J by 1 base, 10 bases remained unmatched. The germline CDR1 and CDR2 sequences are SEHNR and FQNEAQ (reference sequence). Variable domain in full (rest from reference TRBV7-9 and TRBJ2-5): DTGVSQNPRHKITKRGQNVTFRCDPISEHNRLYWYRQTLGQGPEFLTYFQNEAQLEKSRLLSDRFSAERPKGSFSTLEIQRTEQGDSAMYLCASRPGRRGVQETQYFGPGTRLLVL.

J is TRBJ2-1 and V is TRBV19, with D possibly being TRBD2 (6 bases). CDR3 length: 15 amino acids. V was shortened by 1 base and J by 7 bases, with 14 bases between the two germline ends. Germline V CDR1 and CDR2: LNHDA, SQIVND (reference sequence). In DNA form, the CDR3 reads TGTGCCAGTAGTATAGTTACCGGGACTCCGAATGAGCAGTTCTTC. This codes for CASSIVTGTPNEQFF.

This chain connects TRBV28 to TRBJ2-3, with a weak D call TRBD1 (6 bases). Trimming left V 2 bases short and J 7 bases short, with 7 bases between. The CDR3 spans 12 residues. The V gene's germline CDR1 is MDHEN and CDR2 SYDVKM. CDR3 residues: CASSLGTYTQYF. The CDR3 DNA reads TGTGCCAGCAGTTTAGGGACATATACGCAGTATTTT. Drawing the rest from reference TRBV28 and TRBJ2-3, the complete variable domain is DVKVTQSSRYLVKRTGEKVFLECVQDMDHENMFWYRQDPGLGLRLIYFSYDVKMKEKGDIPEGYSVSREKKERFSLILESASTNQTSMYLCASSLGTYTQYFGPGTRLTVL.

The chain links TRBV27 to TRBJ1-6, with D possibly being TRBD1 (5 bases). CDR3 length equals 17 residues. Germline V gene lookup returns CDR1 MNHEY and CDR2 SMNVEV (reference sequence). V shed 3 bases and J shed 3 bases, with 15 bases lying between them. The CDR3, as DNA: TGTGCCAGCAGTTTTGGTCGGGGGGGAGGCTATAATTCACCCCTCCACTTT. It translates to CASSFGRGGGYNSPLHF.

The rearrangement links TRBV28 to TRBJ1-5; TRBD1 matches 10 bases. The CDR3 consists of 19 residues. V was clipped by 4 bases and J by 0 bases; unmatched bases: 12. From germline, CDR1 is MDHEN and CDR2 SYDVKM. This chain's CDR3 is CASSWDRGVSMDSNQPQHF. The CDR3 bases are TGTGCCAGCAGTTGGGACAGGGGTGTATCTATGGATAGCAATCAGCCCCAGCATTTT.

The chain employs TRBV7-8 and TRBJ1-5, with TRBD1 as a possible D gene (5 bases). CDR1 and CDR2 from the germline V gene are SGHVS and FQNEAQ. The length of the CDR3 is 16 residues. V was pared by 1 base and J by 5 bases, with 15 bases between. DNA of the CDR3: TGTGCCAGCAGCTTAGTAAATAGGGGCACAGATCAGCCCCAGCATTTT. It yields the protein CASSLVNRGTDQPQHF.

The CDR3 region is CASSLGYLAGGETQYF. The CDR3 DNA reads as TGTGCCAGCAGCTTAGGCTATCTAGCGGGAGGGGAGACCCAGTACTTC. The J gene is TRBJ2-5, the V gene TRBV7-2; 12 nucleotides align to TRBD2. Germline V gene data show CDR1 as SGHTA and CDR2 as FQGNSA. V lost 1 base to trimming and J lost 5 bases; unmatched junction nucleotides: 5. The CDR3 length is 16 residues.